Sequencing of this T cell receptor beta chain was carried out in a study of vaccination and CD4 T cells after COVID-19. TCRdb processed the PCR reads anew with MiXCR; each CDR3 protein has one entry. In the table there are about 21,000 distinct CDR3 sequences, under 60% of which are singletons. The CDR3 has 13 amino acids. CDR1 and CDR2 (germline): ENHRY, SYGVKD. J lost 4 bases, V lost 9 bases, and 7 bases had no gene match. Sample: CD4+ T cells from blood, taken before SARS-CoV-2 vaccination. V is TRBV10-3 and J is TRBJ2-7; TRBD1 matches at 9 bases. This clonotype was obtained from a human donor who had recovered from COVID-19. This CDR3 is CAIKGQGRYEQYF. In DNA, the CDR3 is TGTGCCATTAAAGGACAGGGGAGGTACGAGCAGTACTTC.